A single sample is the source of the 20 T cell receptor beta chains below, sequenced in a study of neurological immune-mediated disorders. TCRdb passed the 5' RACE reads through MiXCR, listing each CDR3 protein once. Of some 48,000 distinct CDR3 sequences in the sample, less than 6% were seen once. Sequences were obtained from CD4+ T cells from blood. These TCRs come from a woman under 30 with multiple sclerosis.

Many counts were recorded for this clonotype. The rearrangement links TRBV5-1 to TRBJ2-1; perhaps TRBD2 as D (6 bases). This CDR3 has 17 amino acids. The germline CDR1 and CDR2 sequences are SGHRS and YFSETQ. V was trimmed by 3 bases and J by 0 bases, leaving 16 bases between them. CDR3 loop: CASSSGLLRSSYNEQFF. The DNA of the CDR3 is TGCGCCAGCAGCTCCGGACTACTCCGGAGCTCCTACAATGAGCAGTTCTTC.

This clonotype was picked up many times. The chain recombines TRBV5-1 with TRBJ2-7; 9 positions match TRBD1. V dropped 2 bases and J dropped 7; count of bases not matched to a gene: 4. This CDR3 spans 13 amino acids. Germline values: CDR1 SGHRS, CDR2 YFSETQ. The CDR3 coding sequence is TGCGCCAGCAGCTTCGGGACAGGGAGGGAGCAGTACGTC. Its protein product is CASSFGTGREQYV.

This clonotype was counted many times. The rearrangement uses TRBV15 and TRBJ2-7, with 7 positions matching TRBD2. Trimming removed 1 base from V and 0 bases from J; junction bases left unmatched: 0. In germline, CDR1 is LNHNV, CDR2 YYDKDF (reference sequence). This CDR3 comprises 14 residues. The chain's CDR3 is CATSRGGSSYEQYF. CDR3 DNA: TGTGCCACCAGCAGAGGCGGGAGCTCCTACGAGCAGTACTTC.

The CDR3 here is CASSKVPFRGDDEKLFF. For the CDR3, the DNA is TGTGCCAGCAGTAAGGTCCCATTCCGTGGAGATGATGAAAAACTGTTTTTT. V and J are TRBV7-9 and TRBJ1-4; unclear D gene. CDR3 size: 17 residues. Germline V CDR1 and CDR2: SEHNR, FQNEAQ (reference sequence). V shed 6 bases and J shed 6 bases, with 23 bases lying between them.

This clonotype was seen repeatedly, ten times or more. V gene TRBV11-3 combines with J gene TRBJ2-1, with TRBD2 as a possible D gene (6 bases). Trimming pared 5 bases from V and 3 bases from J, leaving 14 bases between. CDR1 and CDR2 from the germline V gene are SGHNT and YENEEA. This CDR3 is 15 amino acids long. CDR3 in amino acids: CASSTGTGVYNEQFF. The CDR3 coding sequence is TGTGCCAGCAGCACCGGGACGGGAGTCTACAATGAGCAGTTCTTC.

In this sample, this clonotype turned up many times. The genes are TRBV5-5 and TRBJ1-1, with D uncertain. The CDR3 loop spans 16 amino acids. Trimming stripped 4 bases from V and 1 base from J, with 17 bases between. Germline V gene sequence: CDR1 SGHKS, CDR2 YYEKEE (reference sequence). The DNA of the CDR3 is TGTGCCAGCAGCCCACTAGGGCAATCGGGGAACACTGAAGCTTTCTTT. It is translated as CASSPLGQSGNTEAFF.

The table lists this clonotype with a few counts. The chain is built from TRBV18 and TRBJ2-3, with D hard to call. The CDR3 loop spans 13 amino acids. V lost 1 base to trimming and J lost 0 bases, with 2 bases between them. Germline assignment: CDR1 KGHSH and CDR2 LQKENI. The CDR3 sequence is CASSPLSTDTQYF. The CDR3 DNA reads TGTGCCAGCTCACCACTAAGCACAGATACGCAGTATTTT.

This clonotype has ten or more counts. The CDR3 DNA sequence: TGCAGCGTAGGCTTTAACTATGGCTACACCTTC. Its translation: CSVGFNYGYTF. The chain recombines TRBV29-1 with TRBJ1-2; D is ambiguous. V lost 6 bases and J lost 1, with 6 bases in between. CDR1 and CDR2 from the germline V gene are SQVTM and ANQGSEA. The length of the CDR3 is 11 residues.

The table lists this clonotype with many counts. The chain joins TRBV7-9 to TRBJ1-5; D not certain. The V and J ends lost 1 base and 1 base respectively, with 14 bases between them. The CDR3 runs 17 residues. CDR1 and CDR2 (germline): SEHNR, FQNEAQ (reference sequence). The DNA of the CDR3 is TGTGCCAGCAGCTTAGATCTGGGGAAAGGGAGCAATCAGCCCCAGCATTTT. Protein sequence: CASSLDLGKGSNQPQHF.

This clonotype is judged medium-sized. The chain recombines TRBV20-1 with TRBJ2-3; D uncertain. The germline V gene encodes CDR1 DFQATT and CDR2 SNEGSKA (reference sequence). V was cut by 5 bases and J by 8 bases, with 14 bases left in between. This CDR3 region has 12 residues. CDR3 region: CSADHSDGTQYF. The CDR3 DNA is TGCAGTGCTGACCATAGTGACGGTACGCAGTATTTT.

The sample holds many counts of this clonotype. At one end, the junction sequence differs from germline, possibly due to a read error. J is TRBJ2-3 and V is TRBV5-1, with 9 bases matching TRBD2. The CDR3 extends over 17 amino acids. Germline CDR1 SGHRS, CDR2 YFSETQ. The CDR3 here is CASSLGALSGSRDTQYF. CDR3 nucleotides: TGCGCCAGCAGCTTGGGGGCCCTTAGCGGGAGCAGAGATACGCAGTATTTT.

This clonotype showed up many times. The chain employs TRBV5-1 and TRBJ2-7, with 9 bases fitting TRBD1. The CDR3 is 15 residues long. The J segment lost 1 base and the V segment lost 4 bases, leaving 6 bases of the junction unmatched. Germline-derived CDR1 and CDR2 are SGHRS and YFSETQ. The CDR3 DNA reads as TGCGCCAGCAGCCTGACAGGGGGGGTTTCCTACGAGCAGTACTTC. It codes for CASSLTGGVSYEQYF.

V is TRBV5-1 and J is TRBJ2-5, with a weak D call TRBD2 (5 bases). Germline lookup yields CDR1 SGHRS and CDR2 YFSETQ. The V end was cut by 4 bases, the J end by 4 bases, with 14 bases between. CDR3 length: 14 residues. CDR3 sequence reads: CASSGIEEAETQYF. The CDR3, as DNA: TGCGCCAGCAGCGGAATAGAGGAGGCAGAGACCCAGTACTTC.

This clonotype occurred many times. The chain recombines TRBV7-2 with TRBJ2-3, with 12 positions matching TRBD2. This CDR3 comprises 17 residues. CDR1 and CDR2 from the germline V gene are SGHTA and FQGNSA. V shed 3 bases, J shed 2 bases, and the junction held 6 bases outside the gene matches. CDR3 loop: CASSFPLAGGDTDTQYF. CDR3 sequence (DNA): TGTGCCAGCAGCTTCCCGCTAGCGGGGGGGGACACAGATACGCAGTATTTT.

This clonotype was picked up many times. The rearrangement joins TRBV6-6 to TRBJ2-3; D ambiguous. The CDR3 sequence is 14 residues long. Germline CDR1 is MNHNY and CDR2 is SVGAGI (reference sequence). V lost 2 bases and J lost 0, with 6 bases in between. CDR3 sequence reads: CASSYTGSTDTQYF. The DNA for the CDR3 is TGTGCCAGCAGTTACACCGGTAGCACAGATACGCAGTATTTT.

This clonotype was seen repeatedly, ten times or more. The chain recombines TRBV6-6 with TRBJ1-5, with D tentatively TRBD1 (5 bases). This CDR3 is 12 amino acids long. The germline V gene has CDR1 MNHNY and CDR2 SVGAGI (reference sequence). Trimming removed 5 bases at V and 6 bases at J, with 8 bases between. CDR3 nucleotide sequence: TGTGCCAGCAGTCAAAGGGGTCAGCCCCAGCATTTT. Translation gives CASSQRGQPQHF.

This clonotype has at least ten counts. The CDR3 loop is CASSFGTRLSSYEQYF. CDR3 DNA sequence: TGTGCCAGCAGTTTTGGGACTAGATTGAGCTCCTACGAGCAGTACTTC. The V call is TRBV27, the J call TRBJ2-7, with 8 nucleotides matching TRBD2. The V and J ends lost 3 bases and 0 bases, in that order; junction bases with no gene match: 7. CDR1 is MNHEY, CDR2 SMNVEV, per germline (reference sequence). The CDR3 has 16 residues.

At least ten counts were recorded for this clonotype. V gene TRBV27 combines with J gene TRBJ2-3; 7 nucleotides align to TRBD1. After removal of 10 bases from V and 2 bases from J, the junction contained 9 bases not matched to a gene. Germline CDR1 reads MNHEY; CDR2 reads SMNVEV (reference sequence). The CDR3 extends over 14 amino acids. CDR3 DNA sequence: TGTGCCACCGGCTTGGACAGGAACACAGATACGCAGTATTTT. Translated: CATGLDRNTDTQYF.

The gene calls are TRBV3-1 and TRBJ2-5, with 8 bases matching TRBD1. CDR3 length: 16 amino acids. Germline CDR1 reads LGHDT; CDR2 reads YNNKEL (reference sequence). Losses at the gene ends were 3 bases for V and 5 bases for J; bases not matched to a gene: 11. The CDR3 coding sequence is TGTGCCAGCAGCCACCCGGACAGGGACCGCAGGGAGACCCAGTACTTC. As protein: CASSHPDRDRRETQYF.

This clonotype occurred many times. The genes are TRBV28 and TRBJ2-1; D possibly corresponds to TRBD1 (6 bases). The CDR3 runs to 16 residues. V shed 1 base and J shed 6 bases, with 16 bases lying between them. The germline V gene encodes CDR1 MDHEN and CDR2 SYDVKM. Here the CDR3 reads CASSLSSDRYRNEQFF. The CDR3 DNA follows: TGTGCCAGCAGTTTATCGTCCGACAGGTATCGCAATGAGCAGTTCTTC.